A selection of T cell receptor beta chains follows, all from one sample in a study of T-cell memory formation after mild COVID-19. TCRdb itself ran the 5' RACE reads through MiXCR, one entry per CDR3 protein. Of about 430,000 distinct CDR3 sequences in the sample, more than 15% were seen once. Sequencing input: PBMCs or a T cell subset sorted from them (not recorded which). All receptors derive from a man aged 18 to 30 who had mild COVID-19 (a few samples of this study predate the infection). Cell type and time point are not known. Both conserved end residues are part of each CDR3. The order of the fields is CDR3 DNA, CDR3 protein, J gene, V gene, clone size, D gene. A D gene is named only where the DNA matches it firmly. Size is stated for part of the rows, as once, few or many counts, or as a class when the clone is expanded.

TGCGCCAGCAGACTGATCCCAGAAAGCAATCAGCCCCAGCATTTT,CASRLIPESNQPQHF,TRBJ1-5,TRBV5-1,few,-
TGTGCCACCAGTGCCCCCGAGGGACAGGGGGCTAGGAATGAGCAGTTCTTC,CATSAPEGQGARNEQFF,TRBJ2-1,TRBV24-1,-,TRBD1
TGTGCCAGCAGTCTAGGGGGGGGGTTGCCAGATACGCAGTATTTT,CASSLGGGLPDTQYF,TRBJ2-3,TRBV12-3/TRBV12-4,few,-
TGCAGTGCTAGCTCCGGGCCAACTAATGAAAAACTGTTTTTT,CSASSGPTNEKLFF,TRBJ1-4,TRBV20-1,-,-
TGCGCCAGCAGCCAAGAAGGACGGGCCCCGAACACCGGGGAGCTGTTTTTT,CASSQEGRAPNTGELFF,TRBJ2-2,TRBV4-1,few,-
TGCGCCAGCAGCTTGGACCCCGGGGACCTCTATGGCTACACCTTC,CASSLDPGDLYGYTF,TRBJ1-2,TRBV5-1,-,-
TGTGCCAGCAGCTTAGAGAGTAGCGGGGGGCTGAACACCGGGGAGCTGTTTTTT,CASSLESSGGLNTGELFF,TRBJ2-2,TRBV7-2,-,TRBD2
TGCGCCAGCAGCACCGGGACAGGGCGCCAAGAGACCCAGTACTTC,CASSTGTGRQETQYF,TRBJ2-5,TRBV5-1,many,TRBD1
TGTGCCAGCAAAATGGGGCACCCAGATACGCAGTATTTT,CASKMGHPDTQYF,TRBJ2-3,TRBV6-5,-,-
TGTGCCAGCAGTACCTCGGGGGGGACGGTTTCCTACGAGCAGTACTTC,CASSTSGGTVSYEQYF,TRBJ2-7,TRBV7-2,few,TRBD2
TGTGCCAGCAGTTACTCGGGATCTAGCGGGGGCCACACAGATACGCAGTATTTT,CASSYSGSSGGHTDTQYF,TRBJ2-3,TRBV6-5,-,TRBD2
TGTGCCAGCAGCCAAGACATACAGGGCGTCAGCCGGGCCCAGCATTTT,CASSQDIQGVSRAQHF,TRBJ1-5,TRBV4-2,few,-
TGCAGCGTTGAGGGCATGGCCGGGAGCTCCTACGAGCAGTACTTC,CSVEGMAGSSYEQYF,TRBJ2-7,TRBV29-1,-,-
TGTGCCAGCAGGACCAGCTCGAACACTGAAGCTTTCTTT,CASRTSSNTEAFF,TRBJ1-1,TRBV6-2/TRBV6-3,few,-
TGTGCGACGTGGGGCTACACCTTC,CATWGYTF,TRBJ1-2,TRBV30,-,-
TGTGCCAGTAGTATAGCTCGAGGGGCGAACACCGGGGAGCTGTTTTTT,CASSIARGANTGELFF,TRBJ2-2,TRBV19,-,-
TGTGCCAGCAGTTACCCGACTAGCGGGGGGGCCTGGGAGCTGTTTTTT,CASSYPTSGGAWELFF,TRBJ2-2,TRBV6-2/TRBV6-3,few,TRBD2
TGTGCCAGCAGCTTAGGGGACAGGGACCAAGAGACCCAGTACTTC,CASSLGDRDQETQYF,TRBJ2-5,TRBV11-1,-,TRBD1
TGTGCCAGCAGTCGCCCCGCACCCCTCGGGGAGTTCTTC,CASSRPAPLGEFF,TRBJ2-1,TRBV3-1,-,-
TGTGCCACTAAACCGGGTTTTAGCACAGATACGCAGTATTTT,CATKPGFSTDTQYF,TRBJ2-3,TRBV10-3,-,-
TGCGCCAGCAGCTTGGCCCCAGGGGGAAATTCCGGGGAGCTGTTTTTT,CASSLAPGGNSGELFF,TRBJ2-2,TRBV5-1,few,TRBD1
TGTGCCAGCAGTGACAGGCATGAAAAACTGTTTTTT,CASSDRHEKLFF,TRBJ1-4,TRBV28,few,-
TGTGCCAGTAGGACGGGCAATGAGCAGTTCTTC,CASRTGNEQFF,TRBJ2-1,TRBV19,-,-
TGTGCCAGCAGCTGGGTAGGAGCGCCAGGGGAAAAACTGTTTTTT,CASSWVGAPGEKLFF,TRBJ1-4,TRBV7-2,-,-
TGTGCCAGCACCAAAGGGAGGGCGGGGGAGCTGTTTTTT,CASTKGRAGELFF,TRBJ2-2,TRBV6-2/TRBV6-3,few,TRBD2
TGTGCCAGCACCCTCGGGGGCTGGAACTATGGCTACACCTTC,CASTLGGWNYGYTF,TRBJ1-2,TRBV7-9,-,-
TGTGCCAGCAGTTACTCGGGGACAGGTCTTCATGGCTACACCTTC,CASSYSGTGLHGYTF,TRBJ1-2,TRBV6-6,-,TRBD1
TGTGCCACCAGCAGCGGGGCCAGGGGCGAGACCCAGTACTTC,CATSSGARGETQYF,TRBJ2-5,TRBV15,-,-
TGTGCCAGCAGCTTATATAGGGGGCGCCGCACTGAAGCTTTCTTT,CASSLYRGRRTEAFF,TRBJ1-1,TRBV7-8,-,TRBD1
TGCGCCAGCAGCTTGGCGCAAGATGGGTCTGGAAACATTCAGTACTTC,CASSLAQDGSGNIQYF,TRBJ2-4,TRBV5-1,-,-
TGTGCCAGCAGCCGTGACAGGGGGGACATTCAGTACTTC,CASSRDRGDIQYF,TRBJ2-4,TRBV7-2,few,TRBD1
TGCTCCAGCAGCCAAGATGTCATTAGGGGAGACACCGGGGAGCTGTTTTTT,CSSSQDVIRGDTGELFF,TRBJ2-2,TRBV4-3,-,-
TGTGCCAGCATGAGAACAGATACGCAGTATTTT,CASMRTDTQYF,TRBJ2-3,TRBV6-5,few,-
TGCAGTGCTACACTTCAACAGGGGGCAGCTAATGAAAAACTGTTTTTT,CSATLQQGAANEKLFF,TRBJ1-4,TRBV20-1,-,TRBD1
TGCAGTGCTCCGACCCCGGAGGGGGTTGGGGAAAAACTGTTTTTT,CSAPTPEGVGEKLFF,TRBJ1-4,TRBV20-1,-,-
TGTGCCAGCAGTTTCTTGCGGGGGGGCGGGGAGACCCAGTACTTC,CASSFLRGGGETQYF,TRBJ2-5,TRBV28,-,TRBD2
TGCAGTGCTAGAGATTCCGGGGTCTACTACACCTTC,CSARDSGVYYTF,TRBJ1-2,TRBV20-1,many,-
TGTGCCAGCAGTTTATGGGCTTCCCCTGGGGCCAACGTCCTGACTTTC,CASSLWASPGANVLTF,TRBJ2-6,TRBV27,many,-
TGTGCCAGCAGTTACTCGGACTGGGACACAGATACGCAGTATTTT,CASSYSDWDTDTQYF,TRBJ2-3,TRBV6-5,-,-
TGCAGTGCCGCCCGACAGGGGTTAACAGAGACCCAGTACTTC,CSAARQGLTETQYF,TRBJ2-5,TRBV20-1,few,TRBD1
TGTGCCAGCAGGTTAACCAGCAGCTCCTACAATGAGCAGTTCTTC,CASRLTSSSYNEQFF,TRBJ2-1,TRBV7-6,-,-
TGCAGCGTTGCCGTCGGTCAGGGCAGCCCTAGGAACAATGAGCAGTTCTTC,CSVAVGQGSPRNNEQFF,TRBJ2-1,TRBV29-1,-,-
TGTGCCAGCAGCTTAGAGTATCTAGCCTACAATGAGCAGTTCTTC,CASSLEYLAYNEQFF,TRBJ2-1,TRBV7-2,few,-
TGTGCCTCAAGGGGGACAGGGGTATACGAGCAGTACTTC,CASRGTGVYEQYF,TRBJ2-7,TRBV6-1,few,TRBD1
TGTGCCAGCAGCCGCGGCGGACAGGGGCAAGAGACCCAGTACTTC,CASSRGGQGQETQYF,TRBJ2-5,TRBV5-4,-,TRBD1
TGTGCCAGCAGCTTAAGCGGTCGGACAGGGGGTGGTGAGCAGTTCTTC,CASSLSGRTGGGEQFF,TRBJ2-1,TRBV7-6,-,TRBD1
TGCAGTGCTAGAGAGGGCTATGGCTACACCTTC,CSAREGYGYTF,TRBJ1-2,TRBV20-1,few,-
TGTGCCAGCAGCCGTTACGGCTGGAACACCGGGGAGCTGTTTTTT,CASSRYGWNTGELFF,TRBJ2-2,TRBV14,few,-